The T cell receptor (beta chain) under discussion was sequenced for a study of blood T cell repertoires in COVID-19. This clone was found a few times. This CDR3 spans 19 amino acids. Deletions cut 4 bases from V and 5 bases from J, with 29 bases between. From germline, CDR1 is LGHNA and CDR2 YNFKEQ. Clones were sequenced by immunoSEQ multiplex PCR, and TCRdb holds only the in-frame ones, with some missing. This sample carries 32,000 or so clones, 85% to 90% of them seen once, and the ten largest clones take roughly 6.3%. The chain carries TRBV4-2 and TRBJ1-2; tentative D call: TRBD1 (5 bases). This TCR was recovered from a human donor in a cohort sampled during active COVID-19. Sequenced material: peripheral blood. DNA of the CDR3: TGTGCCAGCAGCCCAGCCGGGGGGTACAGTAGTCGGGTGTTATATGGCTACACCTTC. This encodes CASSPAGGYSSRVLYGYTF.